This TCR beta chain was documented in a study of cytomegalovirus exposure and HLA in healthy donors. General study findings and limits: Later analysis showed most CMV-associated TCR beta chains appearing HLA-restricted. Sequencing likely generated an artifact that appeared as a cluster of highly shared sequence variants.

The PCR was carried out with 60 Vbeta primers and 13 Jbeta primers. Generated by immunoSEQ multiplex PCR, the TCRdb table keeps only in-frame clones and is missing some. Among about 190,000 clones listed, over 60% were seen once. Remarks on this clone: Its antigen is undetermined.

The CDR3 has 16 residues. The germline CDR1 and CDR2 sequences are MNHNY and SVGAGI (reference sequence). Unmatched junction bases numbered 4, after V lost 0 bases and J lost 1 base. The TCR sequence derives from a young woman in good health and CMV-seropositive. The chain uses TRBV6-6 and TRBJ2-7, with TRBD2 identical over 9 bases. Sample: PBMCs. CDR3 in DNA: TGTGCCAGCAGTTACTCTGGTAGCGGGGGATCCTACGAGCAGTACTTC. Translated, it gives CASSYSGSGGSYEQYF.